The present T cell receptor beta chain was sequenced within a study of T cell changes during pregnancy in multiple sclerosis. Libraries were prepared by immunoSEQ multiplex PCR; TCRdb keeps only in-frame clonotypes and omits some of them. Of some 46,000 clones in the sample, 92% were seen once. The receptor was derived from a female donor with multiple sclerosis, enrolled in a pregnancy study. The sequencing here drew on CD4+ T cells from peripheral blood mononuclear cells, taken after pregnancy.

The CDR3 here is CASSRQGLGWGYTF. In DNA form, the CDR3 reads TGTGCCAGCAGCCGACAGGGGTTGGGTTGGGGCTACACCTTC. The chain joins TRBV5-6 to TRBJ1-2; 8 bases line up with TRBD1. The CDR3 is made up of 14 amino acids. V trimming: 4 bases; J trimming: 8 bases; junction bases outside the gene matches: 10. The germline CDR1 and CDR2 sequences are SGHDT and YYEEEE.